This T cell receptor beta chain emerged from a study of CD8+ T cells in alopecia areata. The CDR3 has 15 residues. The junction had 6 bases not matched to a gene; V was cut back by 2 bases and J by 6 bases. Germline V gives CDR1 ENHRY, CDR2 SYGVKD. Details on this clone: No antigen is known for it.

The treatment denotes: oral pan-JAK inhibitor, 5-10 mg twice daily. TCR sequencing used cDNA made by reverse transcription of extracted RNA. Measured with immunoSEQ multiplex PCR; TCRdb has only the in-frame clones, and not every one. This table has hundreds of thousands of clones, around 64% appearing once. Regarding the study as a whole: The treated group had a single nonresponder, limiting CD8+ expansion-response conclusions.

The source material was CD4+ T cells sorted from blood, sampled at week 52, from a patient treated with tofacitinib. The chain carries TRBV10-3 and TRBJ2-7, with 11 bases matching TRBD1. This receptor was identified in a human donor with alopecia areata. CDR3 in amino acids: CAISERTGGNREQYF. The CDR3, as DNA: TGTGCCATCAGTGAGCGGACAGGGGGCAATCGCGAGCAGTACTTC.